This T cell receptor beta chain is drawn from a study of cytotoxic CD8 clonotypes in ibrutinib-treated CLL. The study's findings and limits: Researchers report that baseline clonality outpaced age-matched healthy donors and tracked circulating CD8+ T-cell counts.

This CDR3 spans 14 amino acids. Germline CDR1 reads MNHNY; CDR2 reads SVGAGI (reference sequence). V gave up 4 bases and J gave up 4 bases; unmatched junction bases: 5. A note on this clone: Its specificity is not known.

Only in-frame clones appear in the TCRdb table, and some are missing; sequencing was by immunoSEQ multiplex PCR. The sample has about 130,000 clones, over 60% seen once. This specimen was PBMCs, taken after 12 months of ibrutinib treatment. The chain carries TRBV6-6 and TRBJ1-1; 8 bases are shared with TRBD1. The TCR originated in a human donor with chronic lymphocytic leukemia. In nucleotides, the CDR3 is TGTGCCAGCAGTTCCCCGACAGGGGCCACTGAAGCTTTCTTT. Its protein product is CASSSPTGATEAFF.